This TCR beta chain stems from a study of esophageal squamous cell carcinoma under preoperative chemotherapy. Study summary: Both tumor-infiltrating lymphocytes and peripheral blood T cells had their TCR repertoires profiled.

As to time point: before preoperative PTX-NDP chemotherapy. Germline-derived CDR1 and CDR2 are MNHEY and SMNVEV (reference sequence). The CDR3 length is 11 residues. TCRdb re-analysed the PCR reads in MiXCR, keeping a single row per CDR3 protein. The sample lists fewer than 8,000 distinct CDR3 sequences, 25% to 35% seen once, with about 14% in the top ten. Regarding this clonotype: With a much larger clone just one base away, this may be a read error. Since no conserved phenylalanine or tryptophan closes the CDR3, a read error is the likely cause.

This material was obtained from a patient given preoperative chemotherapy. This clonotype originated in a human donor with esophageal squamous cell carcinoma. The donor label of this sample is uncertain. The chain is built from TRBV27 and TRBJ2-1; D not certain. The DNA end is a closer match to TRBJ2-7, so the J assignment may be wrong. The CDR3 DNA follows: TGTGCCAGCAGTTTTAACTACGAGCAGTACTTA. Amino acid sequence: CASSFNYEQYL.